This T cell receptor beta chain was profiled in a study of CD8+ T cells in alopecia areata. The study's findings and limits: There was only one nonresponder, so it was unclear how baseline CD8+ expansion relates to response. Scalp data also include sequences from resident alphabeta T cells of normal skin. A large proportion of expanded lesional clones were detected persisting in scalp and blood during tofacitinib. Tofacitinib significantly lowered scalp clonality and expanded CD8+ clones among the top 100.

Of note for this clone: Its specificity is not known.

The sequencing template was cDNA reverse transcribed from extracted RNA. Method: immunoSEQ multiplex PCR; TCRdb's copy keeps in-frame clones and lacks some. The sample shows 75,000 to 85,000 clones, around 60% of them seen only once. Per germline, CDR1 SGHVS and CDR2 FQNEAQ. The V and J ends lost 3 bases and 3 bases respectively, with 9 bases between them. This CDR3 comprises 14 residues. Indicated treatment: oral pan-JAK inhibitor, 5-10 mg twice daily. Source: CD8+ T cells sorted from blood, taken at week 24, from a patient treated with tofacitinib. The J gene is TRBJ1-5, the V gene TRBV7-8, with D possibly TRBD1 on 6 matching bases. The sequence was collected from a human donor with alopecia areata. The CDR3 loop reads CASSFNRVNQPQHF. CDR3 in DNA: TGTGCCAGCAGCTTCAACAGGGTCAATCAGCCCCAGCATTTT.